These 4 T cell receptor beta chains were all obtained from the same sample, sequenced in a study of blood T cell repertoires in COVID-19. Assay: immunoSEQ multiplex PCR; the TCRdb copy retains only in-frame clones and omits some. The sample lists 250,000 to 350,000 clones; roughly 87% were seen once. The specimen was peripheral blood. These receptors were obtained from a woman between 45 and 60 years old who had recovered from COVID-19.

The CDR3 spells CASRQRGRAGTTAVGTQYF. CDR3 coding DNA: TGTGCCAGTAGACAGAGGGGGAGAGCCGGGACAACCGCGGTCGGGACCCAGTACTTC. The rearrangement uses TRBV19 and TRBJ2-5; possible D gene TRBD1, 6 bases. The CDR3 length is 19 residues. Germline CDR1 LNHDA, CDR2 SQIVND (reference sequence). Trimming took 6 bases from V and 7 from J, leaving 33 bases between them.

Comments on this clone: In the same sample, other DNA sequences code for this CDR3. The rearrangement uses TRBV7-9 and TRBJ2-7; 7 bases agree with TRBD1. The ends lost 3 bases at V and 2 bases at J; junction bases unmatched: 4. Germline-derived CDR1 and CDR2 are SEHNR and FQNEAQ (reference sequence). The CDR3 extends over 14 amino acids. DNA of the CDR3: TGTGCCAGCAGCTTCGGGACAGAGACCTACGAGCAGTACTTC. Translated, it gives CASSFGTETYEQYF.

The chain uses TRBV6-2 or TRBV6-3 and TRBJ2-3; D possibly corresponds to TRBD2 (6 bases). Germline CDR1 and CDR2: MNHEY and SVGEGT. This CDR3 contains 13 residues. Deletions cut 4 bases from V and 4 bases from J, with 9 bases between. CDR3 bases: TGTGCCAGCAGTTTTGCGGGATCAGATACGCAGTATTTT. It specifies CASSFAGSDTQYF.

Written as DNA, the CDR3 is TGTGCCATCAGACTCGGACAGGGGAACACCGGGGAGCTGTTTTTT. It is translated as CAIRLGQGNTGELFF. The rearrangement uses TRBV10-3 and TRBJ2-2; TRBD1 agrees at 8 bases. V dropped 6 bases and J dropped 1; count of bases not matched to a gene: 4. The CDR3 covers 15 residues. Per germline, CDR1 ENHRY and CDR2 SYGVKD.